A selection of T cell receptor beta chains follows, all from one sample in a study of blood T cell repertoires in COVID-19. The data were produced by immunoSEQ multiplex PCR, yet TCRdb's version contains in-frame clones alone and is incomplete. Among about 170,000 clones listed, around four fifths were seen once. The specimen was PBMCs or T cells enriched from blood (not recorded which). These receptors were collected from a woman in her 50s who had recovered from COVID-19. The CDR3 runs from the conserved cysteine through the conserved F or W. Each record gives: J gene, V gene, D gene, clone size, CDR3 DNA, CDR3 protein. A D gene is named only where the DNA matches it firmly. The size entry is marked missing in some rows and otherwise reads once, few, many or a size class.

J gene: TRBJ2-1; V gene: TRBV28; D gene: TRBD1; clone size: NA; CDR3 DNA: TGTGCCAGCAGTTTAAGGGGGCCTTCGAGTGAGCAGTTCTTC; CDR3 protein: CASSLRGPSSEQFF
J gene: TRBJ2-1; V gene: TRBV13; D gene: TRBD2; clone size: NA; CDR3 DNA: TGTGCCAGCAGCTCAAAGGCTCTAGCGGAGTTTGAGCAGTTCTTC; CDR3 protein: CASSSKALAEFEQFF
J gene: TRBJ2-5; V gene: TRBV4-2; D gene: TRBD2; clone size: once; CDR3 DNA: TGTGCCAGCAGCCAACCATCCGGGACTAGCGGGCAAGAGACCCAGTACTTC; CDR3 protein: CASSQPSGTSGQETQYF
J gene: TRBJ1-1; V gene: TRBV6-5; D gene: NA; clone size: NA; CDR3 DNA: TGTGCCAGCAGCCTATACACTGAAGCTTTCTTT; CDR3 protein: CASSLYTEAFF
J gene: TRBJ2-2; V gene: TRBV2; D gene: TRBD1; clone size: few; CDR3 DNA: TGTGCCAGCACCCTTGAGGGGGCTGGGACCGGGGAGCTGTTTTTT; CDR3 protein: CASTLEGAGTGELFF
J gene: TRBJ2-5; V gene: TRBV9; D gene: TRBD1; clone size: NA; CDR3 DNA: TGTGCCAGCAGCGGAAAAACAGGGGAGTTCGGAGAGACCCAGTACTTC; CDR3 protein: CASSGKTGEFGETQYF
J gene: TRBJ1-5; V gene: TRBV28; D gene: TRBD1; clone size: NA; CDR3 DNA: TGTGCCAGCAGTTTACGGGGACAGGGGGACAATCAGCCCCAGCATTTT; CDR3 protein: CASSLRGQGDNQPQHF
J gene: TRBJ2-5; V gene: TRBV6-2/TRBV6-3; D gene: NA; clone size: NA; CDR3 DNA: TGTGCCAGCAGTTATGCTAGCATAACAGAGACCCAGTACTTC; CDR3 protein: CASSYASITETQYF
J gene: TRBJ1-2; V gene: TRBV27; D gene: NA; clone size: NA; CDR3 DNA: TGTGCCAGCAGTCCCCACCGGACACCTAACTATGGCTACACCTTC; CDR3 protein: CASSPHRTPNYGYTF
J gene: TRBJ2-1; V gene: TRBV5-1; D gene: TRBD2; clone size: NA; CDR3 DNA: TGCGCCAGCAGTCGGACTAGCGGGAGCTCCTACAATGAGCAGTTCTTC; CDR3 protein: CASSRTSGSSYNEQFF
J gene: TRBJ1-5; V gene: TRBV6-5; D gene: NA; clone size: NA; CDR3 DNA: TGTGCCAGCAGCGGGGGGCCTTACTACAATCAGCCCCAGCATTTT; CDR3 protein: CASSGGPYYNQPQHF
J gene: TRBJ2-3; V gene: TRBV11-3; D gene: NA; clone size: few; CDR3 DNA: TGTGCCAGCAGCTTAGGCAGCGGCGTTAGCACAGATACGCAGTATTTT; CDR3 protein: CASSLGSGVSTDTQYF
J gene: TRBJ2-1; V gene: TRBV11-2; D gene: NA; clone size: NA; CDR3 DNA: TGTGCCAGCAGCTTAGCCGCTGGACTTAATAATGAGCAGTTCTTC; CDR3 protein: CASSLAAGLNNEQFF
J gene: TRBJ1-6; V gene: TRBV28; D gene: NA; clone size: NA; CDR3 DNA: TGTGCCAGCAGTTTAGCAGGGACTTCCTATAATTCACCCCTCCACTTT; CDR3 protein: CASSLAGTSYNSPLHF
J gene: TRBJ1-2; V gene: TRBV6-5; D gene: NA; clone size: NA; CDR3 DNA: TGTGCCAGCACCTCTAGTCGGGAAGGGTATGGCTACACCTTC; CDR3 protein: CASTSSREGYGYTF
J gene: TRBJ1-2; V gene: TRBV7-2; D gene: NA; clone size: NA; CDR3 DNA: TGTGCCAGCAGCCCTAGCGGGGGGGTGGGTGGCTACACCTTC; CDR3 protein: CASSPSGGVGGYTF
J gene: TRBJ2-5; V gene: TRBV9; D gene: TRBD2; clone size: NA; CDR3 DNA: TGTGCCAGCAGCGTATTCTCGGGACTAGTAAGAGAGACCCAGTACTTC; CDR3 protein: CASSVFSGLVRETQYF
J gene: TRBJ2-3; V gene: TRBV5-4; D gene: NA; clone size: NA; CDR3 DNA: TGTGCCAGCAGCCTTTTCGGTGAAGATACGCAGTATTTT; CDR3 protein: CASSLFGEDTQYF
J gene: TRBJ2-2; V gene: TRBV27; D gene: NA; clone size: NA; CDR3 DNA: TGTGCCAGCAGTTTATTCGGGGTGGACACCGGGGAGCTGTTTTTT; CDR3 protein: CASSLFGVDTGELFF
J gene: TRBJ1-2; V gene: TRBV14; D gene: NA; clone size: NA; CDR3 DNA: TGTGCCAGCAGCCAACATGGGGCGAGTGGCTACACCTTC; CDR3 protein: CASSQHGASGYTF
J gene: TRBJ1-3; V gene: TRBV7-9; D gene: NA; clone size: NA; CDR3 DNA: TGTGCCAGCAGCTTAGTTCCCGGTGACACCATATATTTT; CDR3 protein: CASSLVPGDTIYF
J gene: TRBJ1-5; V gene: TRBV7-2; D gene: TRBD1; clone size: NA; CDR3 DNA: TGTGCCAGCAGCCAAGGACAGGGGAGACATCAGCCCCAGCATTTT; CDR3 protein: CASSQGQGRHQPQHF
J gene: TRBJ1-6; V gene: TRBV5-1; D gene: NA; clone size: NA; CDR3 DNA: TGCGCCAGCAGGAGGGAGAGGGCGGATTCACCCCTCCACTTT; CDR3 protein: CASRRERADSPLHF
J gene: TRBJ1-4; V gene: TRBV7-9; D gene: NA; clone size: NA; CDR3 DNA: TGTGCCAGCAGCCCCGGACCAGGGAAAAAACTGTTTTTT; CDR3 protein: CASSPGPGKKLFF
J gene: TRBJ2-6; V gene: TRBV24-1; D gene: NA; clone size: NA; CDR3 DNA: TGTGCCACCAGTGTGGCCCGAAGCTCTGGGGCCAACGTCCTGACTTTC; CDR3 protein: CATSVARSSGANVLTF
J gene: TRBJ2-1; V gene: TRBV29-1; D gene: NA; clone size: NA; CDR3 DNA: TGCAGCGTTGGGAGCGGCCCCTCCTACAATGAGCAGTTCTTC; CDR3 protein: CSVGSGPSYNEQFF
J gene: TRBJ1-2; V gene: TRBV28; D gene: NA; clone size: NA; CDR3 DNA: TGTGCCAGCAGCGTAGGGGGTCTTGGCTACACCTTC; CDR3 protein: CASSVGGLGYTF
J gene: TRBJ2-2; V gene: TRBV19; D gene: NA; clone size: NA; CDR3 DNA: TGTGCCAGTAGTATAGTCGAGACCGGGGAGCTGTTTTTT; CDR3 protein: CASSIVETGELFF
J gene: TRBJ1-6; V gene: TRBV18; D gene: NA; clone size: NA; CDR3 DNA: TGTGCCAGCTCACCCCCTTCCGGCTATAATTCACCCCTCCACTTT; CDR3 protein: CASSPPSGYNSPLHF
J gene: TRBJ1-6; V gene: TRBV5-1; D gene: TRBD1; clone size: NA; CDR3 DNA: TGCGCCAGCAGCCCGACGGGACAGTTAAATTCACCCCTCCACTTT; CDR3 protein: CASSPTGQLNSPLHF
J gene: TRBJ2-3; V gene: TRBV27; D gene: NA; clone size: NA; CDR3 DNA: TGTGCCAGCAGGGGACTCACAGATACGCAGTATTTT; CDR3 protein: CASRGLTDTQYF
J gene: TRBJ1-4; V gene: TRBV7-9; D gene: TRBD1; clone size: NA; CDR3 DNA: TGTGCCAGCAGCCTGGACAGGGTCGGCGAAAAACTGTTTTTT; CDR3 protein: CASSLDRVGEKLFF
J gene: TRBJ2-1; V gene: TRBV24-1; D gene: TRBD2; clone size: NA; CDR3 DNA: TGTGCCACGTCCGCAGCGGGAGCCACCAATGAGCAGTTCTTC; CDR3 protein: CATSAAGATNEQFF
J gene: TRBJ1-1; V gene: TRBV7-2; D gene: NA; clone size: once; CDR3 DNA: TGTGCCAGCAGCTTAACCTGGGGGCCGAACACTGAAGCTTTCTTT; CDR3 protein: CASSLTWGPNTEAFF
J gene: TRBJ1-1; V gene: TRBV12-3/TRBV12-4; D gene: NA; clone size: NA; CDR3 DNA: TGTGCCAGCAGTTTAATCAGGGACACTGAAGCTTTCTTT; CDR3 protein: CASSLIRDTEAFF
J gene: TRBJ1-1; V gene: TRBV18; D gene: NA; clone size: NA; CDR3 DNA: TGTGCCAGCTCGTCCATAGACACTGAAGCTTTCTTT; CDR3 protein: CASSSIDTEAFF
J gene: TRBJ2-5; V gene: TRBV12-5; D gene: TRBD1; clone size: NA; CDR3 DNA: TGTGCTAGTGGTACAGGGGGCGGGGAGACCCAGTACTTC; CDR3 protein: CASGTGGGETQYF
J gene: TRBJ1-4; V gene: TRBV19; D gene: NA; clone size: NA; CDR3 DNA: TGTGCCAGTAGTATAGAAGGGCCTTTGAAGGGGGAAAAACTGTTTTTT; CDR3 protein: CASSIEGPLKGEKLFF
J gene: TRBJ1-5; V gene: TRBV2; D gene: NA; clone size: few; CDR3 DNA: TGTGCCAGCAGAGTGGGGGCAAGACCATATCAGCCCCAGCATTTT; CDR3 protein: CASRVGARPYQPQHF
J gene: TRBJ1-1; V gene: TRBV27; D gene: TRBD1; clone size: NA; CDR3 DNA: TGTGCCAGCAGTTTAGGACAGGGACCCGAAGCTTTCTTT; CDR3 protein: CASSLGQGPEAFF
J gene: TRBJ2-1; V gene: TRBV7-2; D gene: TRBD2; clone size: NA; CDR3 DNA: TGTGCCAGCAGCTTAGGTTGGTCGATGGGCGGGAGAAACAATGAGCAGTTCTTC; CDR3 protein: CASSLGWSMGGRNNEQFF
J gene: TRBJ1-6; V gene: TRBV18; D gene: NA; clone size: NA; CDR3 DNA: TGTGCCAGCTCACCGGATGAGGGTAATTCACCCCTCCACTTT; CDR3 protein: CASSPDEGNSPLHF
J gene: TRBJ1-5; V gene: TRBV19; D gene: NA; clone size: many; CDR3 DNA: TGTGCCACCAGTATCCGAGCATGGAATCAGCCCCAGCATTTT; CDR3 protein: CATSIRAWNQPQHF
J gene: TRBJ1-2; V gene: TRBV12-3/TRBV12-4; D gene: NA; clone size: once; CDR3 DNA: TGTGCCAGCAGTTCGGGGGGTGGCTATGGCTACACCTTC; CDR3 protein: CASSSGGGYGYTF
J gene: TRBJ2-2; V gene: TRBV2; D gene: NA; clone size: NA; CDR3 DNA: TGTGCCAGCAGTGAGCCCCTAGCAATCGGGGAGCTGTTTTTT; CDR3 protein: CASSEPLAIGELFF
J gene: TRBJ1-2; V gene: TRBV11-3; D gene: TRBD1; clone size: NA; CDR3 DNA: TGTGCCAGCAGCTTAGTGGGAAGGGGGCGGTCGGATGGCTACACCTTC; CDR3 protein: CASSLVGRGRSDGYTF
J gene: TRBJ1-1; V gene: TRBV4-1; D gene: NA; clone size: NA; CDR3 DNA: TGCGCCAGCAGCCCCCTTTGGGGAGTGGACACTGAAGCTTTCTTT; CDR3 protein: CASSPLWGVDTEAFF
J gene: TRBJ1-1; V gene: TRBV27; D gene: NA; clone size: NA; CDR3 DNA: TGTGCCAGCAGTCTACTAACCCGTCGCGCTGAAGCTTTCTTT; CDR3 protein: CASSLLTRRAEAFF
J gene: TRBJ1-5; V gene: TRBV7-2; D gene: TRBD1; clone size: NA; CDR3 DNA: TGTGCCAGCAGCTGGGACAGGGTGGAGCCCCAGCATTTT; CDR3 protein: CASSWDRVEPQHF
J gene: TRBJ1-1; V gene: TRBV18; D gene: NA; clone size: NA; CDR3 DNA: TGTGCCAGCTCACCAGAGGGAGGCACTGAAGCTTTCTTT; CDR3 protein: CASSPEGGTEAFF
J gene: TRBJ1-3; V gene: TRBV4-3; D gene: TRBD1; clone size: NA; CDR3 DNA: TGCGCCAGCAGCCAAAAGGGGACAGGGTCGGTTGGAAACACCATATATTTT; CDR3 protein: CASSQKGTGSVGNTIYF
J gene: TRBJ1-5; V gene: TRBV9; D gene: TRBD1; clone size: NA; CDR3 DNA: TGTGCCAGCAGCGCCAATTTACAGGGGAATATCGGTCAGCCCCAGCATTTT; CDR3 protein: CASSANLQGNIGQPQHF
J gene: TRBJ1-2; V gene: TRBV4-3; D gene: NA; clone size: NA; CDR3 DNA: TGCGCCAGCAGCCAAGAACGGGAGGTCGTTGGCTATGGCTACACCTTC; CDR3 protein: CASSQEREVVGYGYTF